The source of this T cell receptor beta chain is a study of chemoradiotherapy in HPV16-positive cancers. Overall study context: Candidate HPV-specific T-cell clones and common TCR motifs came from functional assays in two HPV16-positive patients. Study-level findings and limits: HPV-specific T cells were functionally defined from only two HPV16-positive patients.

A single count supports this clone. Its antigen remains unidentified. Repertoires were generated with immunoSEQ multiplex PCR, while TCRdb's copy carries only in-frame clones and drops some. The data hold 2,500 to 3,500 clones, with roughly 90% observed a single time. The receptor was isolated from a human donor with HPV-associated anogenital cancer. The input for sequencing was tumor tissue, taken from a patient who underwent chemoradiotherapy.

CDR3 sequence reads: CASSFLSGRYNEQFF. CDR3 coding DNA: TGTGCCAGCAGCTTCCTTAGCGGGAGGTACAATGAGCAGTTCTTC. This chain uses TRBV5-4 with TRBJ2-1; 10 positions match TRBD2. Germline trimming cut 2 bases from V and 4 bases from J; bases unmatched to any gene: 3. Per germline, CDR1 SGHNT and CDR2 YYREEE (reference sequence). This CDR3 spans 15 amino acids.